This TCR beta chain derives from a study of beta chain features in type 1 diabetes. On this clone itself: Its target is not known.

Looked up from germline, CDR1 is SGDLS and CDR2 is YYNGEE. V gave up 3 bases and J gave up 0 bases, with 10 bases separating them. The CDR3 is made up of 15 amino acids. The sequenced template was cDNA made from the entire isolated RNA. Only in-frame clones appear in the TCRdb table, and some are missing; sequencing was by immunoSEQ multiplex PCR. The sample carries roughly 180,000 clones, about 7.9% recorded once. Whole-study findings and limits: The study found fewer insertions and more deletions at VDJ junctions in type 1 diabetes patients. Across all four CD4+ subsets, people with type 1 diabetes showed modestly shorter TCRB CDR3s.

Input material: central memory CD4+ T cells from blood. V is TRBV9 and J is TRBJ2-1; D is uncertain. The source is a man between 18 and 35 years old with type 1 diabetes. This chain's CDR3 is CASSASSLSYNEQFF. The CDR3 DNA reads TGTGCCAGCAGCGCCTCTAGTCTCTCCTACAATGAGCAGTTCTTC.